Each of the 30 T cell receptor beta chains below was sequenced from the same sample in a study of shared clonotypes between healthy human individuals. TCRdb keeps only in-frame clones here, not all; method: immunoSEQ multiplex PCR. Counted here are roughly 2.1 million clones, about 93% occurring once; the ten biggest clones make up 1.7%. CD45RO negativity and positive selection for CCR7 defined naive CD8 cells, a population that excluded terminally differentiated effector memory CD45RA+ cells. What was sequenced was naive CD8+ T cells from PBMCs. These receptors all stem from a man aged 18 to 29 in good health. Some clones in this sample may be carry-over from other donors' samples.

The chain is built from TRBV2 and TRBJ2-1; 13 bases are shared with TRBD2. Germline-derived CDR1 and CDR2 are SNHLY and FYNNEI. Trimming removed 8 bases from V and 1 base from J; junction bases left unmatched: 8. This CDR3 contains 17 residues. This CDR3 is CASDRPLAGGSYNEQFF. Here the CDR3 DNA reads TGTGCCAGCGACCGACCACTAGCGGGAGGGTCCTACAATGAGCAGTTCTTC.

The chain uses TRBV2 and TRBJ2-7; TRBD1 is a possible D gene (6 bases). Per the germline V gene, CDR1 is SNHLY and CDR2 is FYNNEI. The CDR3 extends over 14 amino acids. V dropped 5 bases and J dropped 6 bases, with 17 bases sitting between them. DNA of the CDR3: TGTGCCAGCAGTACAGGGACATTCCTCACCGAGCAGTACTTC. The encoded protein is CASSTGTFLTEQYF.

CDR3 amino acids: CASSRSDEKLFF. CDR3 sequence (DNA): TGTGCCAGCAGCCGCAGTGATGAAAAACTGTTTTTT. This sequence joins TRBV7-9 and TRBJ1-4; D not certain. There are 12 residues in the CDR3. The V gene lost 5 bases and the J gene lost 6 bases, with 7 bases spanning the gap. Germline assignment: CDR1 SEHNR and CDR2 FQNEAQ (reference sequence).

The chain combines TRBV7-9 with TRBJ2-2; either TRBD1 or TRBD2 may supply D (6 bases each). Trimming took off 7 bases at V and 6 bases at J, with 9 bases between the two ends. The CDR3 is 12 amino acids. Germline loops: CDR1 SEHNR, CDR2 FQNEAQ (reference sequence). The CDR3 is CASMEGAGELFF. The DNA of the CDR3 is TGTGCCAGCATGGAGGGGGCCGGGGAGCTGTTTTTT.

CDR3 region: CASSQKTAYEQYF. The CDR3 nucleotides are TGCGCCAGCAGCCAGAAGACAGCCTACGAGCAGTACTTC. The rearrangement links TRBV5-1 to TRBJ2-7, with a possible D match to TRBD1 (5 bases). The CDR3 runs to 13 residues. Germline lookup yields CDR1 SGHRS and CDR2 YFSETQ. The ends were cut back, 4 bases at V and 2 bases at J, with 10 bases in the middle. Full variable domain (outside the CDR3, taken from reference TRBV5-1 and TRBJ2-7): KAGVTQTPRYLIKTRGQQVTLSCSPISGHRSVSWYQQTPGQGLQFLFEYFSETQRNKGNFPGRFSGRQFSNSRSEMNVSTLELGDSALYLCASSQKTAYEQYFGPGTRLTVT.

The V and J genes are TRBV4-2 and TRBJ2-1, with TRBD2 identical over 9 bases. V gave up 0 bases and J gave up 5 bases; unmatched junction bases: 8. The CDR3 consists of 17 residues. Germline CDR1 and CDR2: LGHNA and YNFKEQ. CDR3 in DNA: TGTGCCAGCAGCCAAGATTTTGCGGGAGGGCCCCACAATGAGCAGTTCTTC. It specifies CASSQDFAGGPHNEQFF.

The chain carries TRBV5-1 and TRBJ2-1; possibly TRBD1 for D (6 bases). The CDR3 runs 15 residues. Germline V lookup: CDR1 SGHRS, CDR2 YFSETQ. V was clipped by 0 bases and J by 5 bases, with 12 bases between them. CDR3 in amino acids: CASSLGRGKDNEQFF. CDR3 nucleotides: TGCGCCAGCAGCTTGGGCAGGGGTAAAGACAATGAGCAGTTCTTC.

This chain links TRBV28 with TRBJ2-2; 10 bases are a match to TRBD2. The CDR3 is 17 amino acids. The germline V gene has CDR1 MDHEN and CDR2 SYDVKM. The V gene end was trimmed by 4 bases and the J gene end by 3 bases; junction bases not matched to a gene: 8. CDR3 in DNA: TGTGCCAGCAGTTCGGTACTAGCGGGATCGCACACCGGGGAGCTGTTTTTT. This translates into CASSSVLAGSHTGELFF.

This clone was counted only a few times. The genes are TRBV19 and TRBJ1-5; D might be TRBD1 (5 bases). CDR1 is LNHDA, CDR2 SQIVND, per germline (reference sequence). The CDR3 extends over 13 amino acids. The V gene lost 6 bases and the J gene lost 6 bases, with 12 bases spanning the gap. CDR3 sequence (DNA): TGTGCCAGTAGCTCGGGGGGGACTCAGCCCCAGCATTTT. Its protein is CASSSGGTQPQHF.

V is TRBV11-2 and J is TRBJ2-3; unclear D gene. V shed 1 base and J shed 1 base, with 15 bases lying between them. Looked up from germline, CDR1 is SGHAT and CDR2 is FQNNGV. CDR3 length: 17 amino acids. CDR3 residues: CASSLARFEFGTDTQYF. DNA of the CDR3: TGTGCCAGCAGCTTAGCTCGTTTCGAGTTCGGCACAGATACGCAGTATTTT. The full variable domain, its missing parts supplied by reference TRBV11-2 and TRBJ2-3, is EAGVAQSPRYKIIEKRQSVAFWCNPISGHATLYWYQQILGQGPKLLIQFQNNGVVDDSQLPKDRFSAERLKGVDSTLKIQPAKLEDSAVYLCASSLARFEFGTDTQYFGPGTRLTVL.

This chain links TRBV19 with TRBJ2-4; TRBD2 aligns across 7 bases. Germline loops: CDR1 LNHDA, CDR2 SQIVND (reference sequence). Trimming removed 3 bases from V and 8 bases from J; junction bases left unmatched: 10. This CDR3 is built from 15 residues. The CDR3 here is CASSIRGRAGDIQYF. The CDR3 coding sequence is TGTGCCAGTAGTATTCGGGGGAGGGCTGGGGACATTCAGTACTTC.

The CDR3 nucleotides read TGTGCCAGCAGCTTATCGGAGCGGGAGCCATACAAAAACATTCAGTACTTC. This encodes CASSLSEREPYKNIQYF. The V and J genes are TRBV7-2 and TRBJ2-4, with 8 bases identical to TRBD2. V dropped 2 bases and J dropped 3; count of bases not matched to a gene: 9. Germline assignment: CDR1 SGHTA and CDR2 FQGNSA. The CDR3 spans 17 residues.

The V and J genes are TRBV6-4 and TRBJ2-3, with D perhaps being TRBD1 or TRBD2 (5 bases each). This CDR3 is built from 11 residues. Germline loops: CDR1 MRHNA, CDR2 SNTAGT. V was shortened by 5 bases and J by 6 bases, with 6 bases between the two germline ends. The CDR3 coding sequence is TGTGCCAGCAGTTGGGGGGATACGCAGTATTTT. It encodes CASSWGDTQYF.

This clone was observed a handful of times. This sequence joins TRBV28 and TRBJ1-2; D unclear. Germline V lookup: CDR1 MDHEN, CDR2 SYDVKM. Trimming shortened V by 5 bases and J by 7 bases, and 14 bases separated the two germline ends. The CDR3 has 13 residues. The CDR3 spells CASSRSGASGYTF. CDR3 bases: TGTGCCAGCAGTCGATCAGGCGCTAGTGGCTACACCTTC.

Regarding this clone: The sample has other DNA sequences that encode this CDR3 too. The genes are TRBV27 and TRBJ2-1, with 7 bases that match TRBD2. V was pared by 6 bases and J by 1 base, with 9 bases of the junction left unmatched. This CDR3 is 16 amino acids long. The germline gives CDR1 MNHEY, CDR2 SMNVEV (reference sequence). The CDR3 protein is CASSPSAGESYNEQFF. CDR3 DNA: TGTGCCAGCAGCCCTTCTGCGGGAGAGTCCTACAATGAGCAGTTCTTC.

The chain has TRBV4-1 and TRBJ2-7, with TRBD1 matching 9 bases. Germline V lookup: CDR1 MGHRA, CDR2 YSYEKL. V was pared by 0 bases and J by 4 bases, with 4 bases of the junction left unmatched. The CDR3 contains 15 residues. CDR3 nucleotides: TGCGCCAGCAGCCAAGAACGGGACAGGGTTTACGAGCAGTACTTC. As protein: CASSQERDRVYEQYF.

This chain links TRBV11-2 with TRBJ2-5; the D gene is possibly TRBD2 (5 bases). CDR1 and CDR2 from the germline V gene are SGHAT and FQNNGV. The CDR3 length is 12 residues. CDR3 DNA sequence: TGTACACGGGTGGGGAGAAGGGAGACCCAGTACTTC. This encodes CTRVGRRETQYF.

The CDR3 nucleotides are TGCGCCAGCAGCCCGACTACGGGCGGGAACAATGAGCAGTTCTTC. Its protein is CASSPTTGGNNEQFF. The chain uses TRBV5-1 and TRBJ2-1, with D maybe TRBD2 (6 bases). The CDR3 sequence is 15 residues long. Per the germline V gene, CDR1 is SGHRS and CDR2 is YFSETQ. V was shortened by 4 bases and J by 5 bases, with 16 bases between the two germline ends.

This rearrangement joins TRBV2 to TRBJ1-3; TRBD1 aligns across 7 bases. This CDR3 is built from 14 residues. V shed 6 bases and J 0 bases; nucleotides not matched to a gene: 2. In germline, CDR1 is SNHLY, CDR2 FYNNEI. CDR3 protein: CASRQGLSGNTIYF. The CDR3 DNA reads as TGTGCCAGCAGACAGGGGCTCTCTGGAAACACCATATATTTT.

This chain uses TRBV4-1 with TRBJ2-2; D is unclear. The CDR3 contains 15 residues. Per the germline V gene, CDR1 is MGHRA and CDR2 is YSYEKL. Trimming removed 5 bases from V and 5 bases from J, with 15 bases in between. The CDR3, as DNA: TGCGCCAGCAGCAATATCGGTAAAAAGACCGGGGAGCTGTTTTTT. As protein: CASSNIGKKTGELFF.

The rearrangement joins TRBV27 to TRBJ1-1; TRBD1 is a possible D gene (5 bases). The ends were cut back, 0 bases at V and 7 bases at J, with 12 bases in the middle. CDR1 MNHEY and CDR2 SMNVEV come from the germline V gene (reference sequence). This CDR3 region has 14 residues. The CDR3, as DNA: TGTGCCAGCAGTTTATCCGGGGCGTACGTTGAAGCTTTCTTT. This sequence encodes CASSLSGAYVEAFF.

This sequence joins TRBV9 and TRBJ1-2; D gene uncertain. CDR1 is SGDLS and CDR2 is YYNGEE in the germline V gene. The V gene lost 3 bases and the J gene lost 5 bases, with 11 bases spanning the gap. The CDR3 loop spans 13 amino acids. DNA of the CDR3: TGTGCCAGCAGCGCCGGGTCCCTTTATGGCTACACCTTC. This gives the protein CASSAGSLYGYTF.

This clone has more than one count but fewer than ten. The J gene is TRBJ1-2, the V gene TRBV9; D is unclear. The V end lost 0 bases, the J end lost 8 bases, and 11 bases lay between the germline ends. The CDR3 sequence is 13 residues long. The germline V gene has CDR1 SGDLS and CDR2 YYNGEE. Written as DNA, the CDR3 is TGTGCCAGCAGCGTAGACTCCCTGGGGGGCTACACCTTC. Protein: CASSVDSLGGYTF. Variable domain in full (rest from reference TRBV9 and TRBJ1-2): DSGVTQTPKHLITATGQRVTLRCSPRSGDLSVYWYQQSLDQGLQFLIQYYNGEERAKGNILERFSAQQFPDLHSELNLSSLELGDSALYFCASSVDSLGGYTFGSGTRLTVV.

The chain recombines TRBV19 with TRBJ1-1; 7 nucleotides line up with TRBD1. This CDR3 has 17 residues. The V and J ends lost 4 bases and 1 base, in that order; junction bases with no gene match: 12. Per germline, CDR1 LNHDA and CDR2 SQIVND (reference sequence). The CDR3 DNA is TGTGCCAGTAGTACCTTGACAGGGCCCACGACGAACACTGAAGCTTTCTTT. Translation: CASSTLTGPTTNTEAFF.

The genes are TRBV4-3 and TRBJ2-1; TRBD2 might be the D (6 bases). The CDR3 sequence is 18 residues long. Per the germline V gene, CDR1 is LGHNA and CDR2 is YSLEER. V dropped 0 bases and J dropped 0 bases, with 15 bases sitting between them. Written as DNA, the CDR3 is TGCGCCAGCAGCCAAGATGTCCCGGCCGGGAGCTCCTACAATGAGCAGTTCTTC. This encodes CASSQDVPAGSSYNEQFF.

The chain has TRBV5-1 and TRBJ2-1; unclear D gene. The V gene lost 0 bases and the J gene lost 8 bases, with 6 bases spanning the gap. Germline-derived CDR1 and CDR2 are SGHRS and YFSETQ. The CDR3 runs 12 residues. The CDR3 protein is CASSLAPHEQFF. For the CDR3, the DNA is TGCGCCAGCAGCTTGGCCCCCCATGAGCAGTTCTTC.

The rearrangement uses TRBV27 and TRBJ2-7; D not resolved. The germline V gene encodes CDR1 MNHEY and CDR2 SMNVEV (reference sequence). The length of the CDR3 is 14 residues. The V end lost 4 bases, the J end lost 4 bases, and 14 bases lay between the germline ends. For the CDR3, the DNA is TGTGCCAGCAGTTCTCGCACCCTACGATACGAGCAGTACTTC. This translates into CASSSRTLRYEQYF.

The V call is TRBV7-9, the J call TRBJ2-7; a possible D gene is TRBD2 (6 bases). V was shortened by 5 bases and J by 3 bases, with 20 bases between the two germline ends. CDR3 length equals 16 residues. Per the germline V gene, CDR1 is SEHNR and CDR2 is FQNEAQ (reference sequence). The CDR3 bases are TGTGCCAGCAGCGATCACACCGGGACGGGAGACTACGAGCAGTACTTC. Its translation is CASSDHTGTGDYEQYF.

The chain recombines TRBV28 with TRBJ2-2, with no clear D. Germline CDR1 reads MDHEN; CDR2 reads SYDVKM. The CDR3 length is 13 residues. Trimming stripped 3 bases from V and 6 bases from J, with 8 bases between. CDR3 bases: TGTGCCAGCAGTTTTTCTAGAGCCGGGGAGCTGTTTTTT. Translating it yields CASSFSRAGELFF. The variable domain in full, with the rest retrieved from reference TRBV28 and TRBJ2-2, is DVKVTQSSRYLVKRTGEKVFLECVQDMDHENMFWYRQDPGLGLRLIYFSYDVKMKEKGDIPEGYSVSREKKERFSLILESASTNQTSMYLCASSFSRAGELFFGEGSRLTVL.

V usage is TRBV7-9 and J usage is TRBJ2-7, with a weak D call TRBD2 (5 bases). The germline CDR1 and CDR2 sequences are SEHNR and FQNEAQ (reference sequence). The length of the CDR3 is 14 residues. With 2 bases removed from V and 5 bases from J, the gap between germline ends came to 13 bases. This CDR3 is CASSLRGSMDEQYF. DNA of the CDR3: TGTGCCAGCAGCTTACGGGGAAGTATGGACGAGCAGTACTTC.